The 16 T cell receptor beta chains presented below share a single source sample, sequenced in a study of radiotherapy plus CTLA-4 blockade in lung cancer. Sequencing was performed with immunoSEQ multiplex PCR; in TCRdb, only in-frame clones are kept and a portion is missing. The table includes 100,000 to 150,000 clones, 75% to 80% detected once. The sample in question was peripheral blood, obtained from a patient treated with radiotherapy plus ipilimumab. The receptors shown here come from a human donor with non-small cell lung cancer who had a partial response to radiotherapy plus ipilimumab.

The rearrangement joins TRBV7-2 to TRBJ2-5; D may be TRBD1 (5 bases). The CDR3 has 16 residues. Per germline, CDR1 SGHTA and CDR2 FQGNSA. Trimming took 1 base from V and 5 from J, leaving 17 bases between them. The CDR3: CASSLGIGAVSETQYF. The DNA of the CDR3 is TGTGCCAGCAGCTTAGGGATAGGGGCGGTGAGTGAGACCCAGTACTTC. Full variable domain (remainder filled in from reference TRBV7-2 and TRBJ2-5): GAGVSQSPSNKVTEKGKDVELRCDPISGHTALYWYRQSLGQGLEFLIYFQGNSAPDKSGLPSDRFSAERTGGSVSTLTIQRTQQEDSAVYLCASSLGIGAVSETQYFGPGTRLLVL.

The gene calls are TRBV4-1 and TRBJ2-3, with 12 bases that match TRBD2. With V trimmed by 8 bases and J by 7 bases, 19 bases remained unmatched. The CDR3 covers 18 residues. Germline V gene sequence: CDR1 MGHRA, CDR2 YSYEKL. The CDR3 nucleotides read TGCGCCAGCCAGCCAAGGCCGGGCCTAGCGGGAGGGCCGAATACGCAGTATTTT. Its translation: CASQPRPGLAGGPNTQYF.

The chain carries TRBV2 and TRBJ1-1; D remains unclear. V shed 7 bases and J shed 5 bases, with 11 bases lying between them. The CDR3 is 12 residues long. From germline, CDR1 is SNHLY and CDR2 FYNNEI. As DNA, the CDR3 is TGTGCCAGCAAGTTGGGCCCGACTGAAGCTTTCTTT. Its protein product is CASKLGPTEAFF.

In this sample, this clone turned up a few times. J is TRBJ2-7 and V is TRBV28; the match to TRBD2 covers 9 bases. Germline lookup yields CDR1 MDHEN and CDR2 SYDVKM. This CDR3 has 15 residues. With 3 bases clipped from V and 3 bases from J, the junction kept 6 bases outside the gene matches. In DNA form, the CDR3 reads TGTGCCAGCAGTTTGGCAGCGGGAGGAGGCTACGAGCAGTACTTC. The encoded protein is CASSLAAGGGYEQYF.

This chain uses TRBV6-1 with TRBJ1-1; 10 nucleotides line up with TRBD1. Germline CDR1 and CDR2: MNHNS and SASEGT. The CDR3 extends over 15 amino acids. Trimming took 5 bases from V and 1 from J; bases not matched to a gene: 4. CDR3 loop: CASSPRDRGNTEAFF. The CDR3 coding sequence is TGTGCCAGCAGTCCCCGGGACAGGGGGAACACTGAAGCTTTCTTT.

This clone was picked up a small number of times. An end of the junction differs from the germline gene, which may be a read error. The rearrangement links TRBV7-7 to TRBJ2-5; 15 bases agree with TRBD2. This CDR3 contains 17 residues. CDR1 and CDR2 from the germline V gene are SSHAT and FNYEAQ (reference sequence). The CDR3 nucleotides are TGTGCTAGCAGCTTGGGACTAGCGGGAGGCAACCAAGAGACCCAGTACTTC. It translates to CASSLGLAGGNQETQYF.

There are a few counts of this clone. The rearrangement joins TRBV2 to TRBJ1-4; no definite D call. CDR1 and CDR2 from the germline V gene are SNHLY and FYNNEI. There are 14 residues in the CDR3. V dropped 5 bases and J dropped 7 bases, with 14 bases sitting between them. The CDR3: CASSPHDKVEKLFF. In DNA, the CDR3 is TGTGCCAGCAGTCCCCACGACAAGGTTGAAAAACTGTTTTTT.

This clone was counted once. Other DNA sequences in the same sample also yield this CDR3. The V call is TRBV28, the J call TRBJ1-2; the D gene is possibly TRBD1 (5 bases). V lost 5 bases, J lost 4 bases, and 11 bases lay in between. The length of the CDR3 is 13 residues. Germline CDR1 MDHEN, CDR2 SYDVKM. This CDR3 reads CASSRKGAYGYTF. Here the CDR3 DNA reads TGTGCCAGCAGTCGAAAAGGGGCCTATGGCTACACCTTC.

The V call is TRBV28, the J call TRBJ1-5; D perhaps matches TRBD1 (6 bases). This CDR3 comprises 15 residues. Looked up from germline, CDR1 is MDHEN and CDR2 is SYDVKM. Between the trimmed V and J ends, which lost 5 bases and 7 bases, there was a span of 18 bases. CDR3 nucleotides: TGTGCCAGCAGTGTGGCAGGCAGGGGTGAACAGCCCCAGCATTTT. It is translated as CASSVAGRGEQPQHF.

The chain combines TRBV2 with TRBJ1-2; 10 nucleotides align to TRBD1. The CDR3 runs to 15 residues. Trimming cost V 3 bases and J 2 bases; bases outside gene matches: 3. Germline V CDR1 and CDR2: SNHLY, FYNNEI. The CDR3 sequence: CASSDQTGGNYGYTF. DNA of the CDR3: TGTGCCAGCAGTGACCAGACAGGGGGCAACTATGGCTACACCTTC. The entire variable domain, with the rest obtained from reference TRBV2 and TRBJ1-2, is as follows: EPEVTQTPSHQVTQMGQEVILRCVPISNHLYFYWYRQILGQKVEFLVSFYNNEISEKSEIFDDQFSVERPDGSNFTLKIRSTKLEDSAMYFCASSDQTGGNYGYTFGSGTRLTVV.

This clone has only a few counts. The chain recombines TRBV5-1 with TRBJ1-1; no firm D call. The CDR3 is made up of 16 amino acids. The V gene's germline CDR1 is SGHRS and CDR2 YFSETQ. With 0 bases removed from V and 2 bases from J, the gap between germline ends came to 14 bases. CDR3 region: CASSLVILALNTEAFF. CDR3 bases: TGCGCCAGCAGCTTGGTAATATTAGCTTTAAACACTGAAGCTTTCTTT.

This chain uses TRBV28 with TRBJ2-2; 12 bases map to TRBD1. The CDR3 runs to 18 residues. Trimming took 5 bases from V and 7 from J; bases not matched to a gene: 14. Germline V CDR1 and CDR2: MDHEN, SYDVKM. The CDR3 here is CASSPPAGTGGAGGELFF. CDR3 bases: TGTGCCAGCAGTCCCCCGGCGGGGACAGGGGGCGCAGGCGGGGAGCTGTTTTTT.

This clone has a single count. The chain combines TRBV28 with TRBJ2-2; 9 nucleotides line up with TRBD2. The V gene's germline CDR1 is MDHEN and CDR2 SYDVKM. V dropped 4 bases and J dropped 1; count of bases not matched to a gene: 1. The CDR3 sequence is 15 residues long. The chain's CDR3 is CASSYSGGNTGELFF. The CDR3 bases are TGTGCCAGCAGTTATAGCGGGGGGAACACCGGGGAGCTGTTTTTT.

DNA for the CDR3: TGTGCCAGCAGTTTAGGAGTGTCTGCGCAGTATTTT. Translating gives CASSLGVSAQYF. This chain joins TRBV27 and TRBJ2-3; D gene ambiguous. Germline V lookup: CDR1 MNHEY, CDR2 SMNVEV (reference sequence). The germline V and J ends were trimmed by 2 bases and 10 bases, with 10 bases remaining between them. The CDR3 consists of 12 residues.

CDR3 coding DNA: TGTGCCAGCAGTGGGGGGGGACTAGCGGGAAATGAGCAGTTCTTC. Protein product: CASSGGGLAGNEQFF. This chain joins TRBV2 and TRBJ2-1, with 13 nucleotides matching TRBD2. V lost 4 bases to trimming and J lost 7 bases; unmatched junction nucleotides: 4. The CDR3 has 15 residues. Germline loops: CDR1 SNHLY, CDR2 FYNNEI.

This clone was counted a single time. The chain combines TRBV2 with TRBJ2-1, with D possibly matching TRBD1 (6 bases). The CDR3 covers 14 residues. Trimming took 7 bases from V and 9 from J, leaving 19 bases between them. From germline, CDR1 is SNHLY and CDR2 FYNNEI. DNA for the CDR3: TGTGCCAGCACCAGGACAGTCCTCAAGGGTGAGCAGTTCTTC. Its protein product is CASTRTVLKGEQFF.